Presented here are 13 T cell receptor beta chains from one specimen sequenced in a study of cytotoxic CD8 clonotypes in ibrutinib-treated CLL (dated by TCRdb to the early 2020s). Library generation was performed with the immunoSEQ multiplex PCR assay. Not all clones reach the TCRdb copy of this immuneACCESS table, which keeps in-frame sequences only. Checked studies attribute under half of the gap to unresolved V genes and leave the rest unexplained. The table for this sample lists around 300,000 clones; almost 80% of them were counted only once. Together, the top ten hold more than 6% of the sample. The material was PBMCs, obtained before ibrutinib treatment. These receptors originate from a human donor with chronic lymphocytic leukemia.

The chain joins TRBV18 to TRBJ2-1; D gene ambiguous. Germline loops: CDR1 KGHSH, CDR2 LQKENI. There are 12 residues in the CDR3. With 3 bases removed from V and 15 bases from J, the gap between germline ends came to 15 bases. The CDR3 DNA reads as TGTGCCAGCTCACCGAATATAGGATCGTGGTTCTTC. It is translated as CASSPNIGSWFF.

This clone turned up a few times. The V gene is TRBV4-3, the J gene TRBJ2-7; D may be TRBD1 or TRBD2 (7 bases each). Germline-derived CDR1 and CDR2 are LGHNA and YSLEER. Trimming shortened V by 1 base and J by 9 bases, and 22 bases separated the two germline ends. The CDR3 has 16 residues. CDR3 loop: CASSQASGGTITGQYF. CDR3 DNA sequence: TGCGCCAGCAGCCAAGCATCAGGGGGGACTATTACCGGGCAGTACTTC.

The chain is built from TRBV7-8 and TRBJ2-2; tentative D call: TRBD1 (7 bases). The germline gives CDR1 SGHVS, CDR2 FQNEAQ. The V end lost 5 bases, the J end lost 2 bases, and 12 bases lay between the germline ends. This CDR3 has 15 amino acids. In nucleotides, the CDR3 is TGTGCCAGCAGCAAGCAGGGGGGAAACACCGGGGAGCTGTTTTTT. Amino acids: CASSKQGGNTGELFF.

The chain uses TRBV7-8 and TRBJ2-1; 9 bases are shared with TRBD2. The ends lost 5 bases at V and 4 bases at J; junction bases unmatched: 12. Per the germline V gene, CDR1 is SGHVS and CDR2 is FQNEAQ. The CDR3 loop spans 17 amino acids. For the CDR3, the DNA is TGTGCCAGCAGCATACTACCGCGGGAGGGAAGATACAATGAGCAGTTCTTC. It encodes CASSILPREGRYNEQFF. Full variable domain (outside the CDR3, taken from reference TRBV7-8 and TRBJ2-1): GAGVSQSPRYKVAKRGQDVALRCDPISGHVSLFWYQQALGQGPEFLTYFQNEAQLDKSGLPSDRFFAERPEGSVSTLKIQRTQQEDSAVYLCASSILPREGRYNEQFFGPGTRLTVL.

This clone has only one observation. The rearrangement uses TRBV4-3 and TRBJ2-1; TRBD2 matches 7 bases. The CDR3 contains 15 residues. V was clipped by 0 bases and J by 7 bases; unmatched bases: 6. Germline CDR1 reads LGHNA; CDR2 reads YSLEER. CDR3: CASSQDAGEWNEQFF. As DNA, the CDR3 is TGCGCCAGCAGCCAAGATGCGGGAGAATGGAATGAGCAGTTCTTC.

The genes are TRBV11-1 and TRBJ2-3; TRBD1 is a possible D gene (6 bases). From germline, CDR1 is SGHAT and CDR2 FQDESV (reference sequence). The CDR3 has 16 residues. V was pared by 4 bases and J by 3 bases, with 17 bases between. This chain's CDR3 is CASSSRTGSWTDTQYF. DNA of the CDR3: TGTGCCAGCAGCTCCAGAACAGGGAGTTGGACAGATACGCAGTATTTT.

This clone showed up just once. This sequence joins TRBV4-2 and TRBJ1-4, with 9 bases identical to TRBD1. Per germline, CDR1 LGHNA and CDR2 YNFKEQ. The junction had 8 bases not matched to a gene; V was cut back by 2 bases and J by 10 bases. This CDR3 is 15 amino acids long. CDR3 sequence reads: CASSQPGQGGGKLFF. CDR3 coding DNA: TGTGCCAGCAGCCAACCGGGACAGGGAGGTGGAAAACTGTTTTTT.

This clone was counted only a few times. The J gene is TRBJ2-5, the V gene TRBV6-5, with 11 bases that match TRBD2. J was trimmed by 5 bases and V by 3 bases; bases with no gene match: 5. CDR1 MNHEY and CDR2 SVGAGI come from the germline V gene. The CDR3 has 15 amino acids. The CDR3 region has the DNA TGTGCCAGCAGTTATACTAGCGGGAGCATGGAGACCCAGTACTTC. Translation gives CASSYTSGSMETQYF.

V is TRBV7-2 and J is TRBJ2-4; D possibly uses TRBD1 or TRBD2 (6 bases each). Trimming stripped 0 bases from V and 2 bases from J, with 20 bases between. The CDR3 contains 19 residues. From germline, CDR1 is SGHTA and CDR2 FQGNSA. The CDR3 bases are TGTGCCAGCAGCTTAGCCAGGTGGGGGGCGGGAATGTCCAAAAACATTCAGTACTTC. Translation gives CASSLARWGAGMSKNIQYF.

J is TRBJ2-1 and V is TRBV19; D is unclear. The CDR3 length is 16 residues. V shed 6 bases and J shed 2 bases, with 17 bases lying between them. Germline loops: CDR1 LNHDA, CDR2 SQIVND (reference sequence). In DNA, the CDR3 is TGTGCCAGTAGCAGTTCTGATAGGATACCCTACAATGAGCAGTTCTTC. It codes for CASSSSDRIPYNEQFF.

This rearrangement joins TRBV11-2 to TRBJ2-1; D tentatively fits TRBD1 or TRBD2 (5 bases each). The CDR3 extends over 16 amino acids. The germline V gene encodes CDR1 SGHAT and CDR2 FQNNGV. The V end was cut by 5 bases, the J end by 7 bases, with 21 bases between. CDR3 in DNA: TGTGCCAGCAGCCGAACGGGACGGATTTTAGGGAATGAGCAGTTCTTC. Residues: CASSRTGRILGNEQFF.

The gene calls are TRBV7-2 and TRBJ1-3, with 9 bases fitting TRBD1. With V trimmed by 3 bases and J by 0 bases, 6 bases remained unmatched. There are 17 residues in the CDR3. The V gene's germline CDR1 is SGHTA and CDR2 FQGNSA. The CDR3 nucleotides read TGTGCCAGCAGCTTCACAGGGGGCCCGAACTCTGGAAACACCATATATTTT. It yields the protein CASSFTGGPNSGNTIYF.

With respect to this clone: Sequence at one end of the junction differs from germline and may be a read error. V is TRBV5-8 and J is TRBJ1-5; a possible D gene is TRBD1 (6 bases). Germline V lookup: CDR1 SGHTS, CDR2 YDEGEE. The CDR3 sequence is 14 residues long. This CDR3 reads CASSPRQANRPQHF. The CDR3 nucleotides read TGTGCCAGCAGCCCACGACAGGCCAATCGGCCCCAGCATTTT.